These 16 T cell receptor beta chains were all obtained from the same sample, sequenced in a study of T-cell reconstitution after alpha-beta-depleted transplantation in children. Molecular barcoding with unique molecular identifiers was used for the TCRbeta library. Using its own MiXCR run on the PCR reads, TCRdb lists one record per CDR3 protein. This sample has around 440,000 distinct CDR3 sequences, with roughly 10% found just once. Material: PBMCs, obtained before TCRalphabeta/CD19-depleted stem cell transplant. These receptors were taken from a child aged 2 to 15 with inherited bone marrow failure, due to receive a stem cell transplant.

This clonotype has a count of ten or more. The V call is TRBV29-1, the J call TRBJ2-1, with 10 positions matching TRBD1. Germline CDR1 and CDR2: SQVTM and ANQGSEA. V lost 7 bases, J lost 4 bases, and 25 bases stayed unmatched. The CDR3 spans 20 residues. The CDR3 reads CSGGTGVRFEERGRYNEQFF. The CDR3 region has the DNA TGCAGCGGAGGGACAGGGGTTCGTTTTGAAGAGCGGGGACGTTACAATGAGCAGTTCTTC.

This clonotype was picked up many times. CDR3 sequence: CASMWSDTEAFF. Written as DNA, the CDR3 is TGTGCCAGCATGTGGTCGGACACTGAAGCTTTCTTT. This sequence joins TRBV12-3 or TRBV12-4 and TRBJ1-1; D is uncertain. The CDR3 has 12 amino acids. V lost 7 bases, J lost 3 bases, and 9 bases lay in between.

This clonotype appeared many times. The rearrangement uses TRBV12-3 or TRBV12-4 and TRBJ1-5, with D possibly matching TRBD1 (5 bases). Trimming removed 1 base from V and 3 bases from J, with 10 bases in between. This CDR3 comprises 15 residues. The CDR3 DNA sequence: TGTGCCAGCAGTTTAGACGGACACCCCAATCAGCCCCAGCATTTT. Translating gives CASSLDGHPNQPQHF.

This clonotype has only a few counts. The chain couples TRBV7-9 to TRBJ2-1; D may be TRBD2 (6 bases). Germline V gives CDR1 SEHNR, CDR2 FQNEAQ (reference sequence). There are 15 residues in the CDR3. Trimming took 5 bases from V and 8 from J, leaving 19 bases between them. CDR3 amino acids: CASSAPAAGSDEQFF. The CDR3 DNA reads TGTGCCAGCAGCGCCCCCGCGGCGGGAAGCGATGAGCAGTTCTTC. Complete variable domain (other parts from reference TRBV7-9 and TRBJ2-1): DTGVSQNPRHKITKRGQNVTFRCDPISEHNRLYWYRQTLGQGPEFLTYFQNEAQLEKSRLLSDRFSAERPKGSFSTLEIQRTEQGDSAMYLCASSAPAAGSDEQFFGPGTRLTVL.

J is TRBJ2-3 and V is TRBV12-3 or TRBV12-4; D may be TRBD2 (5 bases). The CDR3 extends over 19 amino acids. Between the trimmed V and J ends, which lost 11 bases and 3 bases, there was a span of 33 bases. CDR3 coding DNA: TGTGCCTTCTGTACCCAACCTACTCCAGCGGACGGCCCGACAGATACGCAGTATTTT. It specifies CAFCTQPTPADGPTDTQYF.

This clonotype occurred many times. V usage is TRBV25-1 and J usage is TRBJ2-7, with a possible D match to TRBD2 (6 bases). The germline gives CDR1 MGHDK, CDR2 SYGVNS. The CDR3 is 13 amino acids. The V and J ends lost 4 bases and 7 bases respectively, with 14 bases between them. The CDR3 loop reads CASSGGGVEEQYF. The CDR3 DNA is TGTGCCAGCAGTGGCGGAGGGGTGGAAGAGCAGTACTTC.

This chain joins TRBV18 and TRBJ2-4; D is perhaps TRBD1 (6 bases). Trimming stripped 3 bases from V and 0 bases from J, with 12 bases between. Germline lookup yields CDR1 KGHSH and CDR2 LQKENI. The CDR3 runs to 16 residues. The CDR3 loop is CASSPNRALAKNIQYF. CDR3 DNA: TGTGCCAGCTCACCGAACAGGGCCCTAGCCAAAAACATTCAGTACTTC.

Comments on this clonotype: One base away lies a much larger clone, so this may be a sequencing read error. The rearrangement joins TRBV5-1 to TRBJ2-1, with 10 bases fitting TRBD1. Germline V CDR1 and CDR2: SGHRS, YFSETQ. The CDR3 spans 16 residues. CDR3 amino acids: CASSLVGTGVYNDQFF. Here the CDR3 DNA reads TGCGCCAGCAGCTTGGTAGGGACAGGGGTTTACAATGACCAGTTCTTC.

There are a few counts of this clonotype. V and J are TRBV20-1 and TRBJ2-7; 12 bases align to TRBD2. The length of the CDR3 is 17 residues. CDR1 DFQATT and CDR2 SNEGSKA come from the germline V gene (reference sequence). J lost 1 base, V lost 1 base, and 8 bases had no gene match. The DNA for the CDR3 is TGCAGTGCTAGAGCCCGGACTAGCGGGACCCAATCCTACGAGCAGTACTTC. It specifies CSARARTSGTQSYEQYF.

The chain employs TRBV6-5 and TRBJ2-1, with 11 nucleotides matching TRBD2. This CDR3 spans 18 amino acids. In germline, CDR1 is MNHEY, CDR2 SVGAGI. J gave up 14 bases and V 2 bases, and 20 bases lay outside the gene matches. The CDR3 loop reads CASSYGVAGGPSRRAEFF. For the CDR3, the DNA is TGTGCCAGCAGTTACGGGGTAGCGGGAGGGCCCTCGAGACGTGCGGAGTTCTTC.

This clonotype was counted between two and nine times. V gene TRBV6-4 combines with J gene TRBJ2-3; TRBD1 might be the D (6 bases). V was clipped by 8 bases and J by 1 base, with 16 bases between them. The CDR3 is 15 residues long. Per the germline V gene, CDR1 is MRHNA and CDR2 is SNTAGT. CDR3 sequence: CASSTRAGGTDTQYF. CDR3 DNA: TGTGCCAGCTCTACTCGGGCAGGGGGCACAGATACGCAGTATTTT.

The chain uses TRBV18 and TRBJ2-2, with a tentative D call TRBD2 (6 bases). CDR1 is KGHSH and CDR2 is LQKENI in the germline V gene. The CDR3 covers 17 residues. Deletions cut 1 base from V and 6 bases from J, with 18 bases between. DNA for the CDR3: TGTGCCAGCTCACCACGGAGGGCCTCGGGCGGCCCCGGGGAGCTGTTTTTT. Translation: CASSPRRASGGPGELFF.

Of note for this clonotype: Since a much larger clone is just one base distant, this may be a read error. The rearrangement joins TRBV9 to TRBJ2-1; D remains ambiguous. This CDR3 is 12 amino acids long. V was shortened by 0 bases and J by 5 bases, with 3 bases between the two germline ends. Germline CDR1 is SGDLS and CDR2 is YYNGEE. In nucleotides, the CDR3 is TGTGCCAGCAGCGTAGAAAACAATGAGCAGTTCTTC. It translates to CASSVENNEQFF.

This clonotype was observed many times. The chain is built from TRBV5-1 and TRBJ1-1; D ambiguous. The CDR3 totals 14 residues. Trimming removed 5 bases at V and 1 base at J, with 12 bases between. Germline V gives CDR1 SGHRS, CDR2 YFSETQ. The CDR3 is CASRRTTGNTEAFF. The CDR3 DNA is TGCGCCAGCAGGCGGACGACGGGGAACACTGAAGCTTTCTTT.

This clonotype has a count of ten or more. The gene calls are TRBV5-1 and TRBJ2-7; D gene ambiguous. With 4 bases removed from V and 5 bases from J, the gap between germline ends came to 13 bases. Per the germline V gene, CDR1 is SGHRS and CDR2 is YFSETQ. This CDR3 has 13 amino acids. The CDR3 loop reads CASSPLGPHEQYF. The CDR3 DNA is TGCGCCAGCAGCCCCTTGGGTCCCCACGAGCAGTACTTC. Full variable domain (rest looked up from reference TRBV5-1 and TRBJ2-7): KAGVTQTPRYLIKTRGQQVTLSCSPISGHRSVSWYQQTPGQGLQFLFEYFSETQRNKGNFPGRFSGRQFSNSRSEMNVSTLELGDSALYLCASSPLGPHEQYFGPGTRLTVT.

This clonotype was seen ten or more times. This chain uses TRBV12-3 or TRBV12-4 with TRBJ2-1; 10 nucleotides line up with TRBD1. The CDR3 covers 15 residues. The V and J ends lost 3 bases and 9 bases, in that order; junction bases with no gene match: 8. The CDR3 bases are TGTGCCAGCAGTTTTTGGGACAGGGGCTTAGGTGAGCAGTTCTTC. Translation: CASSFWDRGLGEQFF.